This TCR beta chain was obtained from a study of blood T cell repertoires in COVID-19. Study-level information: Specimens from acute and convalescent COVID-19 originated in the United States, Italy and Spain.

Generated by immunoSEQ multiplex PCR, the TCRdb table keeps only in-frame clones and is missing some. In the table there are roughly 150,000 clones, roughly nine tenths of which are singletons. Trimming took 4 bases from V and 9 from J, leaving 18 bases between them. Per the germline V gene, CDR1 is MNHEY and CDR2 is SVGAGI. The CDR3 totals 15 residues. The sequence derives from a woman in her 70s with acute or convalescent COVID-19. Sequencing input: peripheral blood. V usage is TRBV6-5 and J usage is TRBJ2-2, with D perhaps TRBD2 (6 bases). The CDR3 nucleotides read TGTGCCAGCAGTTCGAGCACGCGGGGTAGGCGGGAGCTGTTTTTT. It codes for CASSSSTRGRRELFF.